Ten or more counts support the clone carrying this TCR beta chain. The data are from a study of T-cell reconstitution after alpha-beta-depleted transplantation in children. Unique molecular identifiers were used to barcode this TCRbeta library. From the PCR reads, TCRdb called clonotypes with MiXCR, one entry per CDR3 protein. The sample holds 170,000 or so distinct CDR3 sequences, about 6.8% seen once. The sequence came from a human donor who donated a stem cell graft to a child with Wiskott-Aldrich syndrome. This material consisted of PBMCs from the stem cell graft donor, taken from the stem cell graft.

The CDR3 here is CASSRDSSYNEQFF. The DNA for the CDR3 is TGTGCCAGCAGCCGGGACAGCTCCTACAATGAGCAGTTCTTC. The chain recombines TRBV11-1 with TRBJ2-1; 7 bases match TRBD1. CDR1 is SGHAT, CDR2 FQDESV, per germline (reference sequence). Trimming at V came to 5 bases and at J to 0 bases, leaving 1 base not matched to a gene. The length of the CDR3 is 14 residues.